The source of this TCR beta chain is a study of molecular identifiers for immune sequencing clone quantification. MiXCR, applied by TCRdb to the PCR reads, yields one record per CDR3 protein. The table shows hundreds of thousands of distinct CDR3 sequences, with around 25% occurring only once. In germline, CDR1 is SQVTM, CDR2 ANQGSEA. The ends were cut back, 1 base at V and 8 bases at J, with 15 bases in the middle. This CDR3 is 13 amino acids long. The V call is TRBV29-1, the J call TRBJ2-7; possible D gene TRBD1, 5 bases. The clonotype originates from a human donor in good health. Some libraries in this study had Jurkat cell RNA spiked in. Sequenced sample: naive CD8+ T cells from blood, with Jurkat cell RNA spiked in. The subset: FACS-sorted CD8+CD4-CCR7+CD45RA+ naive T cells. The CDR3 region has the DNA TGCAGCGTTGAAGTTCGGACGGACAACAAGCAGTACTTC. Protein sequence: CSVEVRTDNKQYF.